These 5 T cell receptor beta chains were all obtained from the same sample, sequenced in a study of cytomegalovirus exposure and HLA in healthy donors. 60 Vbeta and 13 Jbeta primers were used in PCR. Clones were sequenced by immunoSEQ multiplex PCR, and TCRdb holds only the in-frame ones, with some missing. Here the sample spans under 150,000 clones, around 72% being singletons. Sequencing input: PBMCs. The receptor set was obtained from a woman aged 40 to 50 in good health and CMV-seronegative.

This chain connects TRBV28 to TRBJ2-1; 8 bases match TRBD2. The V segment lost 1 base and the J segment 4 bases; nucleotides outside the gene matches: 9. This CDR3 is 17 amino acids long. CDR1 MDHEN and CDR2 SYDVKM come from the germline V gene. The CDR3 nucleotides are TGTGCCAGCAGTTTATCCCCCGGGCGGGGGGCTTACAATGAGCAGTTCTTC. Its protein is CASSLSPGRGAYNEQFF.

The chain employs TRBV18 and TRBJ2-3; 14 positions agree with TRBD2. Germline assignment: CDR1 KGHSH and CDR2 LQKENI. Trimming at V came to 2 bases and at J to 6 bases, leaving 4 bases not matched to a gene. The CDR3 has 16 residues. The CDR3 DNA sequence: TGTGCCAGCTCACCAGGACTAGCGGGGGGAGGTGATACGCAGTATTTT. Translation gives CASSPGLAGGGDTQYF.

The chain joins TRBV7-2 to TRBJ2-7; TRBD2 matches at 8 bases. J gave up 2 bases and V 6 bases, and 6 bases lay outside the gene matches. This CDR3 is 14 amino acids long. In germline, CDR1 is SGHTA, CDR2 FQGNSA. The DNA for the CDR3 is TGTGCCAGCAGACGAGCGGGAGCGACCTACGAGCAGTACTTC. It specifies CASRRAGATYEQYF.

As for this clone: Other DNA sequences in the same sample also yield this CDR3. The chain links TRBV9 to TRBJ1-1, with 10 bases identical to TRBD1. The junction had 2 bases not matched to a gene; V was cut back by 3 bases and J by 6 bases. Germline V gene sequence: CDR1 SGDLS, CDR2 YYNGEE. This CDR3 is 13 amino acids long. The CDR3 loop reads CASSGQGAAEAFF. CDR3 sequence (DNA): TGTGCCAGCAGCGGACAGGGGGCAGCTGAAGCTTTCTTT.

The rearrangement links TRBV6-5 to TRBJ2-5; 7 nucleotides align to TRBD1. The J call may be wrong; the DNA end is better matched by TRBJ2-7. Germline V gene data show CDR1 as MNHEY and CDR2 as SVGAGI. The CDR3 is 13 amino acids. In DNA, the CDR3 is TGTGCCAGCAGTTTGGGACAGTCCTACGAGCAGTACTTC. Translation: CASSLGQSYEQYF.